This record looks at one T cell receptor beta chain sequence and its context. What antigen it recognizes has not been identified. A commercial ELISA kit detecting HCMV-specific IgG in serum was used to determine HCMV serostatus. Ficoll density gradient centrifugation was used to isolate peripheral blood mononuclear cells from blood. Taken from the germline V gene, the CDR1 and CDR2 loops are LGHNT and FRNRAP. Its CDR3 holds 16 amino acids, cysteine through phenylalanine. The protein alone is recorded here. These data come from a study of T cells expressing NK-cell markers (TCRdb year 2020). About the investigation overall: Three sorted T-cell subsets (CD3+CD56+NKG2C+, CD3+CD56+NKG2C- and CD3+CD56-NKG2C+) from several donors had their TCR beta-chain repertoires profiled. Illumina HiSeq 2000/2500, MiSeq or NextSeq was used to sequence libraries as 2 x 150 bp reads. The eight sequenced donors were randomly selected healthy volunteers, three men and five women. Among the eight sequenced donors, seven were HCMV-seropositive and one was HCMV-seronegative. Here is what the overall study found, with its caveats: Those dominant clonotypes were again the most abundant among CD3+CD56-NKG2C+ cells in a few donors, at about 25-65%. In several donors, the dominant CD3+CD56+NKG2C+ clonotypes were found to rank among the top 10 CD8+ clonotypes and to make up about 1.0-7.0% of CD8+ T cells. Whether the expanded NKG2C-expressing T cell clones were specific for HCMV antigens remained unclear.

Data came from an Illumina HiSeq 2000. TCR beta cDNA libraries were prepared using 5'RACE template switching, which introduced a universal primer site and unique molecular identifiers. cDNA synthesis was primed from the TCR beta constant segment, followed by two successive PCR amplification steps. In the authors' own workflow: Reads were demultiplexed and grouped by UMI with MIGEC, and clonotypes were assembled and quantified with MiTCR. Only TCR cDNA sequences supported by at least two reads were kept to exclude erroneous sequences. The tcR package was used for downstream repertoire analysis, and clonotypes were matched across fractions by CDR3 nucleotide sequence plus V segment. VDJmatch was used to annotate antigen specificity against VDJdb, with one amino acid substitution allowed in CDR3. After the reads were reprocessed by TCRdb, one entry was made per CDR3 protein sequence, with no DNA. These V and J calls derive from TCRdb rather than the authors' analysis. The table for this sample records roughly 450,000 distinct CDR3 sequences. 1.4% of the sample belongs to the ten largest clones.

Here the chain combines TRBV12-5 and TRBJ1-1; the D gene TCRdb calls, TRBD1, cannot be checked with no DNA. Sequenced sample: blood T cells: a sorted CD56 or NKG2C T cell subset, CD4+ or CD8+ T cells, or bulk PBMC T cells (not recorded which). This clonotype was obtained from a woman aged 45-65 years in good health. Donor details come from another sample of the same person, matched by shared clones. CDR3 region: CASGLVLGTGTTEAFF.